There are a few counts of the clone carrying this T cell receptor (beta chain). The antigen remains undetermined. This sample is drawn from a study of T and B cells in COVID-19 patients. Notes on the study in general: Of 2,331 TCR clusters found only in the recovered cohort, a few dozen had low generation probability. Sorted SARS-CoV-2-responsive or tetramer+ T cells and CD4+, regulatory and CD8+ subsets were not yet sequenced.

TRB was amplified from approximately 250-480 ng of blood genomic DNA. TRB rearrangements were amplified by multiplex PCR with BIOMED2 TRB-A/B primers. TCRdb ran MiXCR on the multiplex PCR reads and lists one entry per CDR3 protein. The sample consists of approximately 6,700 distinct CDR3 sequences, 22% of them appearing once. The receptor was isolated from a human donor who had recovered from COVID-19. Sequenced input: blood.

The CDR3 nucleotides are TGTGCCAGCAGCTTAGGGCTGGGCAATGAGCAGTTCTTC. Its translation: CASSLGLGNEQFF. The chain combines TRBV7-2 with TRBJ2-1, with unresolved D. The CDR3 extends over 13 amino acids. V lost 1 base to trimming and J lost 6 bases, with 7 bases between them. Germline V gene data show CDR1 as SGHTA and CDR2 as FQGNSA.